The 3 T cell receptor beta chains below come from one sample, sequenced in a study of cytomegalovirus exposure and HLA in healthy donors. This PCR relied on a set of 60 Vbeta primers and 13 Jbeta primers. Sequenced by immunoSEQ multiplex PCR; TCRdb stores in-frame clones only, minus some. In the table there are 150,000 to 200,000 clones, about four fifths of which are singletons. The sample was PBMCs. Source of these receptors: a male donor in good health and CMV-seropositive.

This sequence joins TRBV11-2 and TRBJ1-3; 8 bases map to TRBD1. The germline V gene encodes CDR1 SGHAT and CDR2 FQNNGV. V lost 4 bases, J lost 8 bases, and 4 bases stayed unmatched. The CDR3 length is 13 residues. CDR3 in amino acids: CASSWTGSDTIYF. CDR3 bases: TGTGCCAGCAGCTGGACAGGGAGCGACACCATATATTTT.

This clone was counted a few times. The chain has TRBV7-7 and TRBJ2-1, with 7 positions matching TRBD2. Germline CDR1 SSHAT, CDR2 FNYEAQ (reference sequence). Trimming took 5 bases from V and 0 from J; bases not matched to a gene: 7. The CDR3 length is 16 residues. The CDR3 protein is CASSEHTSDSYNEQFF. CDR3 DNA sequence: TGTGCCAGCAGCGAACACACTAGCGACTCCTACAATGAGCAGTTCTTC.

V and J are TRBV5-5 and TRBJ2-1; TRBD2 matches at 9 bases. CDR3 length: 16 residues. V shed 5 bases and J 7 bases; nucleotides not matched to a gene: 13. The germline V gene has CDR1 SGHKS and CDR2 YYEKEE (reference sequence). The CDR3 here is CASSLAGVPTMNEQFF. CDR3 bases: TGTGCCAGCAGTTTAGCGGGAGTCCCCACAATGAATGAGCAGTTCTTC.